This passage covers 29 T cell receptor beta chains from one sample sequenced in a study of vaccination and CD4 T cells after COVID-19. For these receptors, no antigen is known. The treatment was: approximately nine-day PBMC culture with coronavirus spike peptide pools or control peptides (ViraFEST assay). Sequencing of DNA taken from cultured CD4+ T cells relied on the Oncomine TCR Beta short-read assay. TCRdb used MiXCR to reprocess the PCR reads, holding one entry per CDR3 protein. The table records approximately 7,000 distinct CDR3 sequences, 70% to 80% of them present only once. Material: CD4+ T cells from blood, cultured in vitro. The origin of the receptors is a human donor who had recovered from COVID-19.

The chain is built from TRBV7-9 and TRBJ2-7; 10 bases fit TRBD1. V lost 4 bases and J lost 3; bases outside the gene matches: 6. This CDR3 spans 15 amino acids. The V gene's germline CDR1 is SEHNR and CDR2 FQNEAQ (reference sequence). The CDR3, as DNA: TGTGCCAGCAGCTATCGAGGGACAGGGGACTACGAGCAGTACTTC. Translated: CASSYRGTGDYEQYF.

The chain is built from TRBV20-1 and TRBJ2-5, with 10 nucleotides matching TRBD1. The CDR3 covers 16 residues. Germline V gene data show CDR1 as DFQATT and CDR2 as SNEGSKA (reference sequence). V dropped 2 bases and J dropped 5; count of bases not matched to a gene: 11. The CDR3 protein is CSARTRDRGFQETQYF. For the CDR3, the DNA is TGCAGTGCTAGAACCCGGGACAGGGGATTTCAGGAGACCCAGTACTTC.

There are a few counts of this clonotype. The chain has TRBV6-1 and TRBJ1-2, with D possibly TRBD1 on 5 matching bases. CDR1 and CDR2 (germline): MNHNS, SASEGT. V was clipped by 6 bases and J by 2 bases, with 19 bases between them. The CDR3 consists of 16 residues. The CDR3 sequence: CASRAPGGLPNYGYTF. The CDR3 DNA sequence: TGTGCCAGCAGAGCCCCCGGGGGACTGCCAAACTATGGCTACACCTTC.

The gene calls are TRBV20-1 and TRBJ1-1; no clear D gene. CDR1 is DFQATT and CDR2 is SNEGSKA in the germline V gene (reference sequence). Deletions cut 1 base from V and 0 bases from J, with 9 bases between. The CDR3 totals 14 residues. This CDR3 is CSARASSMNTEAFF. The CDR3 DNA reads as TGCAGTGCTAGAGCGTCCTCGATGAACACTGAAGCTTTCTTT.

This rearrangement joins TRBV20-1 to TRBJ2-7, with 7 positions matching TRBD2. Per the germline V gene, CDR1 is DFQATT and CDR2 is SNEGSKA (reference sequence). This CDR3 is 16 amino acids long. The trim removed 0 bases at V and 5 bases at J, leaving 13 bases unmatched. As DNA, the CDR3 is TGCAGTGCTAGAGATCCGGGACTACGTTTAGTGGACGAGCAGTACTTC. This translates into CSARDPGLRLVDEQYF.

The chain has TRBV7-9 and TRBJ2-7, with TRBD1 identical over 7 bases. V lost 5 bases to trimming and J lost 3 bases; unmatched junction nucleotides: 4. The CDR3 runs to 13 residues. Germline CDR1 is SEHNR and CDR2 is FQNEAQ (reference sequence). CDR3 nucleotides: TGTGCCAGCAGCGTAGGGGGCATCTACGAGCAGTACTTC. Protein product: CASSVGGIYEQYF.

The rearrangement links TRBV7-2 to TRBJ2-5; D possibly corresponds to TRBD2 (6 bases). Trimming took off 2 bases at V and 4 bases at J, with 23 bases between the two ends. This CDR3 has 18 residues. Germline V gene data show CDR1 as SGHTA and CDR2 as FQGNSA. CDR3 sequence: CASSLRGLLWTIPETQYF. CDR3 nucleotides: TGTGCCAGCAGCTTAAGAGGGTTATTATGGACTATTCCAGAGACCCAGTACTTC. The complete variable domain, with remaining parts taken from reference TRBV7-2 and TRBJ2-5, reads GAGVSQSPSNKVTEKGKDVELRCDPISGHTALYWYRQSLGQGLEFLIYFQGNSAPDKSGLPSDRFSAERTGGSVSTLTIQRTQQEDSAVYLCASSLRGLLWTIPETQYFGPGTRLLVL.

V usage is TRBV27 and J usage is TRBJ1-2; D may be TRBD1 (5 bases). V was pared by 6 bases and J by 0 bases, with 14 bases between. Per the germline V gene, CDR1 is MNHEY and CDR2 is SMNVEV (reference sequence). There are 15 residues in the CDR3. The CDR3 DNA is TGTGCCAGCAGCGCTCACAGGTTCACTAACTATGGCTACACCTTC. This encodes CASSAHRFTNYGYTF.

This clonotype was seen a handful of times. The limits of the CDR3 on the DNA are not certain, so only TCRdb's listed CDR3 is given. The rearrangement uses TRBV27 and TRBJ2-7. Germline V gene lookup returns CDR1 MNHEY and CDR2 SMNVEV (reference sequence). The CDR3 region is 15 residues in length, termini included. The CDR3 region is CASSTSDGSGYEQYF.

The V gene is TRBV7-2, the J gene TRBJ2-2; 8 bases line up with TRBD1. CDR3 length: 15 amino acids. Trimming removed 5 bases from V and 3 bases from J; junction bases left unmatched: 5. CDR1 is SGHTA, CDR2 FQGNSA, per germline. CDR3 bases: TGTGCCAGCAGCCCGCGGACAGGGTACACCGGGGAGCTGTTTTTT. Translating gives CASSPRTGYTGELFF.

The V gene is TRBV6-1, the J gene TRBJ1-2; D is unresolved. The germline V gene has CDR1 MNHNS and CDR2 SASEGT. Trimming took off 7 bases at V and 8 bases at J, with 11 bases between the two ends. The CDR3 consists of 11 residues. Written as DNA, the CDR3 is TGTGCCAGCAACCGAGGAAACGGCTACACCTTC. Translating gives CASNRGNGYTF.

This rearrangement joins TRBV6-2 or TRBV6-3 to TRBJ1-1; D might be TRBD1 (6 bases). Germline CDR1 and CDR2: MNHEY and SVGEGT. Trimming left V 2 bases short and J 6 bases short, with 16 bases between. This CDR3 spans 15 amino acids. This CDR3 is CASSYVRGGLAEAFF. CDR3 DNA sequence: TGTGCCAGCAGTTACGTCCGTGGGGGGCTAGCTGAAGCTTTCTTT.

This clonotype appeared a few times. The chain couples TRBV9 to TRBJ2-1; TRBD1 agrees at 11 bases. In germline, CDR1 is SGDLS, CDR2 YYNGEE. This CDR3 contains 16 residues. J gave up 4 bases and V 3 bases, and 6 bases lay outside the gene matches. CDR3 region: CASSGGDRGFYNEQFF. CDR3 coding DNA: TGTGCCAGCAGCGGGGGGGACAGGGGGTTTTACAATGAGCAGTTCTTC.

CDR3 sequence: CASSLNTPGQPQHF. CDR3 sequence (DNA): TGTGCCAGCAGTTTAAATACGCCTGGCCAGCCCCAGCATTTT. V gene TRBV12-3 or TRBV12-4 combines with J gene TRBJ1-5; D gene unclear. Trimming cost V 2 bases and J 7 bases, with 12 bases left between them. The CDR3 sequence is 14 residues long.

The rearrangement joins TRBV5-1 to TRBJ1-1, with 9 bases identical to TRBD1. The V gene's germline CDR1 is SGHRS and CDR2 YFSETQ. This CDR3 region has 15 residues. With V trimmed by 2 bases and J by 4 bases, 6 bases remained unmatched. The DNA for the CDR3 is TGCGCCAGCAGCTTAACGACAGGGGGGATCACTGAAGCTTTCTTT. Protein sequence: CASSLTTGGITEAFF.

The rearrangement uses TRBV20-1 and TRBJ2-1; 7 nucleotides align to TRBD2. The CDR3 covers 16 residues. Germline CDR1 DFQATT, CDR2 SNEGSKA (reference sequence). V gave up 2 bases and J gave up 5 bases; unmatched junction bases: 12. DNA for the CDR3: TGCAGTGCTAGAATCCTCGCGGGAGCGTCTAACAATGAGCAGTTCTTC. Translated: CSARILAGASNNEQFF.

This rearrangement joins TRBV6-1 to TRBJ2-4, with D possibly matching TRBD1 (6 bases). The length of the CDR3 is 15 residues. Germline CDR1 MNHNS, CDR2 SASEGT. V lost 0 bases and J lost 3, with 9 bases in between. The CDR3 is CASSEAGQIKNIQYF. CDR3 nucleotides: TGTGCCAGCAGTGAAGCGGGACAAATCAAAAACATTCAGTACTTC.

This clonotype has more than one count but fewer than ten. The rearrangement uses TRBV19 and TRBJ1-5; 9 nucleotides line up with TRBD1. Germline V gene sequence: CDR1 LNHDA, CDR2 SQIVND (reference sequence). J was trimmed by 3 bases and V by 7 bases; bases with no gene match: 7. The length of the CDR3 is 15 residues. CDR3 residues: CASNYRGRDNQPQHF. The CDR3 DNA reads TGTGCCAGTAACTACAGGGGGCGAGACAATCAGCCCCAGCATTTT. The whole variable domain, filled in from reference TRBV19 and TRBJ1-5, reads DGGITQSPKYLFRKEGQNVTLSCEQNLNHDAMYWYRQDPGQGLRLIYYSQIVNDFQKGDIAEGYSVSREKKESFPLTVTSAQKNPTAFYLCASNYRGRDNQPQHFGDGTRLSIL.

This rearrangement joins TRBV27 to TRBJ2-1; maybe TRBD1 (8 bases). Germline V gene sequence: CDR1 MNHEY, CDR2 SMNVEV (reference sequence). The CDR3 runs to 16 residues. Trimming stripped 7 bases from V and 0 bases from J, with 16 bases between. CDR3 nucleotide sequence: TGTGCCAGCACCCGGGACAGGACTAGCTCCTACAATGAGCAGTTCTTC. Amino acid sequence: CASTRDRTSSYNEQFF.

The chain couples TRBV7-2 to TRBJ2-3, with 10 bases that match TRBD2. The CDR3 runs to 16 residues. Germline V CDR1 and CDR2: SGHTA, FQGNSA. The V and J ends lost 2 bases and 1 base, in that order; junction bases with no gene match: 3. CDR3 in amino acids: CASSLSGGAGTDTQYF. Written as DNA, the CDR3 is TGTGCCAGCAGCTTAAGCGGGGGGGCGGGCACAGATACGCAGTATTTT.

The genes are TRBV7-9 and TRBJ2-7; D uncertain. V lost 3 bases and J 2 bases, leaving 11 bases between the germline ends. CDR1 is SEHNR, CDR2 FQNEAQ, per germline (reference sequence). CDR3 size: 14 residues. CDR3 in DNA: TGTGCCAGCAGCTTGACCACAGTCGCCTACGAGCAGTACTTC. This translates into CASSLTTVAYEQYF.

The chain joins TRBV20-1 to TRBJ2-1; a weak D match, TRBD2 (6 bases). The CDR3 runs to 16 residues. V was shortened by 0 bases and J by 2 bases, with 14 bases between the two germline ends. CDR1 DFQATT and CDR2 SNEGSKA come from the germline V gene (reference sequence). This chain's CDR3 is CSARDVRRGTYNEQFF. The CDR3 DNA reads TGCAGTGCTAGAGATGTTCGGCGGGGAACCTACAATGAGCAGTTCTTC.

The CDR3 sequence: CASRDRVNTGELFF. CDR3 bases: TGTGCCAGCAGGGACAGGGTAAACACCGGGGAGCTGTTTTTT. The chain couples TRBV2 to TRBJ2-2; TRBD1 agrees at 8 bases. Per germline, CDR1 SNHLY and CDR2 FYNNEI. V lost 6 bases, J lost 2 bases, and 2 bases stayed unmatched. This CDR3 has 14 amino acids.

The V call is TRBV5-1, the J call TRBJ1-1, with TRBD1 matching 11 bases. The ends lost 3 bases at V and 0 bases at J; junction bases unmatched: 10. This CDR3 has 18 amino acids. Germline lookup yields CDR1 SGHRS and CDR2 YFSETQ. The CDR3 nucleotides are TGCGCCAGCAGCTCAACCAGGACAGGGGGCTATTTGAACACTGAAGCTTTCTTT. Protein: CASSSTRTGGYLNTEAFF.

The chain uses TRBV15 and TRBJ1-5; D unresolved. V dropped 2 bases and J dropped 5 bases, with 10 bases sitting between them. The germline V gene has CDR1 LNHNV and CDR2 YYDKDF (reference sequence). This CDR3 is built from 14 residues. The CDR3 DNA follows: TGTGCCACCAGCAGATACGGTCCCGATCAGCCCCAGCATTTT. Amino acids: CATSRYGPDQPQHF.

The genes are TRBV15 and TRBJ2-2; 7 positions match TRBD2. After removal of 3 bases from V and 7 bases from J, the junction contained 5 bases not matched to a gene. There are 14 residues in the CDR3. CDR1 and CDR2 (germline): LNHNV, YYDKDF (reference sequence). CDR3 in amino acids: CATSRLERDGELFF. For the CDR3, the DNA is TGTGCCACCAGCAGGCTCGAGCGGGACGGGGAGCTGTTTTTT.

A remark on this clonotype: One end of the junction fails to match germline, which may point to a read error. V is TRBV27 and J is TRBJ1-2; 10 bases agree with TRBD1. This CDR3 contains 13 residues. Per the germline V gene, CDR1 is MNHEY and CDR2 is SMNVEV (reference sequence). This CDR3 reads CASSLVRQGALVF. The CDR3, as DNA: TGTGCCAGCAGCCTAGTCAGACAGGGGGCGCTTGTCTTC.

The rearrangement joins TRBV19 to TRBJ2-3, with D hard to call. Germline V gene lookup returns CDR1 LNHDA and CDR2 SQIVND (reference sequence). This CDR3 contains 13 residues. V shed 8 bases and J shed 1 base, with 10 bases lying between them. CDR3 DNA: TGTGCCAGTGAGGCCAGAGGCACAGATACGCAGTATTTT. Translating it yields CASEARGTDTQYF.

The chain combines TRBV30 with TRBJ1-5, with D possibly being TRBD1 (5 bases). The CDR3 covers 12 residues. Germline-derived CDR1 and CDR2 are GTSNPN and SVGIG (reference sequence). Trimming removed 2 bases from V and 4 bases from J, with 6 bases in between. The CDR3 sequence is CAWSPGNQPQHF. The CDR3 bases are TGTGCCTGGAGTCCAGGGAATCAGCCCCAGCATTTT.